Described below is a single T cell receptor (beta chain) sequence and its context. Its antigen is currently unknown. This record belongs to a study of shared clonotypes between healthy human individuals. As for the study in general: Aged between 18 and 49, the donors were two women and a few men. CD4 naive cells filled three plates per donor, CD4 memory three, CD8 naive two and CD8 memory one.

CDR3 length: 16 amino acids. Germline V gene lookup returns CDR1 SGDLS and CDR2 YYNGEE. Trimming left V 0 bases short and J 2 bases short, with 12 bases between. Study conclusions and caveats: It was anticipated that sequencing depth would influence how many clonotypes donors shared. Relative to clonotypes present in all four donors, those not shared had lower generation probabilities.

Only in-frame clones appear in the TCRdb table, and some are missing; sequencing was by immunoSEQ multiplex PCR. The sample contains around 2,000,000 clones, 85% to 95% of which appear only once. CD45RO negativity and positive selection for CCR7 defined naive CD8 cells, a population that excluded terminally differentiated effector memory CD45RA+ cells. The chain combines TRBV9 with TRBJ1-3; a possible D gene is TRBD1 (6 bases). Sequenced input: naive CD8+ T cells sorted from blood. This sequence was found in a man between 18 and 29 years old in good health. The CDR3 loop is CASSVEGEGAGNTIYF. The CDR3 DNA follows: TGTGCCAGCAGCGTAGAAGGAGAGGGGGCTGGAAACACCATATATTTT.